One T cell receptor (beta chain) is described in this entry. These data belong to a study of blood T cell repertoires in COVID-19. Generated by immunoSEQ multiplex PCR, the TCRdb table keeps only in-frame clones and is missing some. The top ten hold 0.75% to 0.85% of the sample, which has a few hundred thousand clones, approximately 90% seen once. There are 18 residues in the CDR3. Germline-derived CDR1 and CDR2 are SEHNR and FQNEAQ (reference sequence). The V end was cut by 1 base, the J end by 0 bases, with 15 bases between. The sample taken for sequencing was peripheral blood. This chain connects TRBV7-9 to TRBJ2-2; D possibly corresponds to TRBD2 (6 bases). The TCR sequence derives from a man younger than 35 with COVID-19, enrolled during active disease. The CDR3 here is CASSLGLAKYSNTGELFF. CDR3 in DNA: TGTGCCAGCAGCTTAGGGCTAGCGAAATATTCGAACACCGGGGAGCTGTTTTTT.